Sequencing of this TCR beta chain was carried out in a study of T cells in Graves' hyperthyroidism and ophthalmopathy. CDR3 length equals 10 residues. V was clipped by 3 bases and J by 7 bases, with 4 bases between them. In germline, CDR1 is SQVTM, CDR2 ANQGSEA. TCR beta CDR3 regions were amplified from RNA transcripts. HTBI primers drove first-round RT-PCR of the TCR CDR3. TCRdb recomputed calls from the multiplex PCR reads with MiXCR, one row per CDR3 protein. The data hold 500,000 to 600,000 distinct CDR3 sequences, with 46% observed a single time. Recently diagnosed hyperthyroidism of less than 2 months' duration affected patients aged 18 to 65. This clonotype occurred a few times.

The chain joins TRBV29-1 to TRBJ1-5; D not resolved. Sequencing was performed on peripheral blood or thyroid tissue (not recorded which). The receptor's source is a woman under 30 with Graves' hyperthyroidism. The CDR3 region is CSVEGQPQHF. DNA of the CDR3: TGCAGCGTTGAGGGGCAGCCCCAGCATTTT. The whole variable domain, remainder taken from reference TRBV29-1 and TRBJ1-5, is SAVISQKPSRDICQRGTSLTIQCQVDSQVTMMFWYRQQPGQSLTLIATANQGSEATYESGFVIDKFPISRPNLTFSTLTVSNMSPEDSSIYLCSVEGQPQHFGDGTRLSIL.